This paragraph reports one TCR beta chain. This sample was taken from a study of technical replicates of blood from a few donors. Using immunoSEQ multiplex PCR, the repertoire was profiled, and TCRdb retains in-frame clones only, with some absent. The sample has fewer than 95,000 clones; 94% are singletons. V shed 3 bases, J shed 6 bases, and the junction held 4 bases outside the gene matches. The CDR3 spans 14 residues. Germline CDR1 SGHNT, CDR2 YENEEA. This sequence was found in a human donor in good health. The sample comprised T cells isolated from PBMCs. V is TRBV11-3 and J is TRBJ2-3; 9 nucleotides line up with TRBD2. The CDR3 DNA is TGTGCCAGCAGCTTTAGCGGGAGTATCGATACGCAGTATTTT. Encoded protein: CASSFSGSIDTQYF.